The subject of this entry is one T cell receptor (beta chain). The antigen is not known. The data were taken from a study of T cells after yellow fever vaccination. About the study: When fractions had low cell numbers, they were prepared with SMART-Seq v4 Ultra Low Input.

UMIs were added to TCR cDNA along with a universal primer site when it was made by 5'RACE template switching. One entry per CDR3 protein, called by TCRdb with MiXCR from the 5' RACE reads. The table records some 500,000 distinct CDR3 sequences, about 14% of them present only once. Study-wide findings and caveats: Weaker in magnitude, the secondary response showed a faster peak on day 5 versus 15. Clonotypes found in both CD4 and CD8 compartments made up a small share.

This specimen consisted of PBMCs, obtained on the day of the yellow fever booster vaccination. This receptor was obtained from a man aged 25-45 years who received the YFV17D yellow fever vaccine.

In DNA form, the CDR3 reads TGTGCCAGCCTACTTAGCGGGAGTAACAACGAGCAGTACTTC. Translated: CASLLSGSNNEQYF. The chain links TRBV6-2 or TRBV6-3 to TRBJ2-7, with TRBD2 matching over 9 bases. Germline-derived CDR1 and CDR2 are MNHEY and SVGEGT. The V and J ends lost 8 bases and 5 bases, in that order; junction bases with no gene match: 10. There are 14 residues in the CDR3.